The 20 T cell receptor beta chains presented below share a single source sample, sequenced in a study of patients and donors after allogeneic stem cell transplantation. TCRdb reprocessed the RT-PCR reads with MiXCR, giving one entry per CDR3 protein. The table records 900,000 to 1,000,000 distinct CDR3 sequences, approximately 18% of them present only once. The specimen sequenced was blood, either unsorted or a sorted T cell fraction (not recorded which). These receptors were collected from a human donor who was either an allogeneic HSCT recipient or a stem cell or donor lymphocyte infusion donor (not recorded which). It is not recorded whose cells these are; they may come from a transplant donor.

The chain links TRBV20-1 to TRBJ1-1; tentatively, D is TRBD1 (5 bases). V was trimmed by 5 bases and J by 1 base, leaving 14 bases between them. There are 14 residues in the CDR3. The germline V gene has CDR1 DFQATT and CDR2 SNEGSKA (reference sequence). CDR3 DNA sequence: TGCAGTGCTCCCCCCGGGGGGAAGAACACTGAAGCTTTCTTT. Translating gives CSAPPGGKNTEAFF.

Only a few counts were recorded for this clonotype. CDR3 in DNA: TGTGCCAGCTCACAGGGGGCGGTTCATGAGGACTATGGCTACACCTTC. It codes for CASSQGAVHEDYGYTF. The chain links TRBV18 to TRBJ1-2; 7 bases fit TRBD1. With V trimmed by 4 bases and J by 3 bases, 11 bases remained unmatched. Germline CDR1 KGHSH, CDR2 LQKENI. This CDR3 region has 16 residues.

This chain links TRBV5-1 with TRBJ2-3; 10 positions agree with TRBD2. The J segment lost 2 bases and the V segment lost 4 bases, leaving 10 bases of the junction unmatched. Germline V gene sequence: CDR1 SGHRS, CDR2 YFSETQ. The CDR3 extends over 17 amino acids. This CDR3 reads CASSLKRTSGITDTQYF. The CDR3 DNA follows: TGCGCCAGCAGCCTTAAGCGTACTAGCGGGATCACAGATACGCAGTATTTT.

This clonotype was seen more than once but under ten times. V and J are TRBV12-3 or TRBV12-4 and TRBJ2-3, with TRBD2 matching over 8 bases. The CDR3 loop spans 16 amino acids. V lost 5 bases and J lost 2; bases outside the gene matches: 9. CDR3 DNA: TGTGCCAGCAGTAGCGGGGGTACGGGGCCCACAGATACGCAGTATTTT. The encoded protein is CASSSGGTGPTDTQYF.

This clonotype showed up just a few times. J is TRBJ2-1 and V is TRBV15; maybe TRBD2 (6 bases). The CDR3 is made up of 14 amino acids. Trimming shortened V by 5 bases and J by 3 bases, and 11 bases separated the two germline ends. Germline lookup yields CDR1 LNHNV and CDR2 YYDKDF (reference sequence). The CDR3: CATSGIAVYNEQFF. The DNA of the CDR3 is TGTGCCACCAGCGGGATAGCGGTCTACAATGAGCAGTTCTTC.

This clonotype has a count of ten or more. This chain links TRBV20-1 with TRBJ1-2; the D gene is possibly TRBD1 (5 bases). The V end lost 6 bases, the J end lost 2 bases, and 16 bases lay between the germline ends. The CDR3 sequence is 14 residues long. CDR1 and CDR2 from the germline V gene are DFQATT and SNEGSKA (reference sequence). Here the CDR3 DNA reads TGCAGTGCCGCCTCGGGGGGGAAAAACTATGGCTACACCTTC. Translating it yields CSAASGGKNYGYTF.

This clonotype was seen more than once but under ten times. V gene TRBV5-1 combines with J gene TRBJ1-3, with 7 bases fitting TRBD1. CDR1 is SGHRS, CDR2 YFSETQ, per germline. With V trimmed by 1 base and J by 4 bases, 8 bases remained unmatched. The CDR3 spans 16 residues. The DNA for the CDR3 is TGCGCCAGCAGCTTGTATGGGACAGATACCGGAAACACCATATATTTT. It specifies CASSLYGTDTGNTIYF.

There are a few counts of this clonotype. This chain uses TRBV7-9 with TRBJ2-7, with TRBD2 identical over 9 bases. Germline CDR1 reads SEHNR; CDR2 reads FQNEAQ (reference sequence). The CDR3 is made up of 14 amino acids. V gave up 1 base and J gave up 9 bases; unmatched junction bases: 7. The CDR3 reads CASSLVASGDAQYF. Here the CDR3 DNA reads TGTGCCAGCAGCTTAGTCGCTAGCGGGGACGCGCAGTACTTC.

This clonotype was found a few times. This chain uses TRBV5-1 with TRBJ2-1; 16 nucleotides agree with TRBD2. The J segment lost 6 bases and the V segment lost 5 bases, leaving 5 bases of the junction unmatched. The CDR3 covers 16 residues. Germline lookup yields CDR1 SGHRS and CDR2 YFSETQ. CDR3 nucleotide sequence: TGCGCCAGCAGGGGGACTAGCGGGGGGGCCCGCAATGAGCAGTTCTTC. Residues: CASRGTSGGARNEQFF.

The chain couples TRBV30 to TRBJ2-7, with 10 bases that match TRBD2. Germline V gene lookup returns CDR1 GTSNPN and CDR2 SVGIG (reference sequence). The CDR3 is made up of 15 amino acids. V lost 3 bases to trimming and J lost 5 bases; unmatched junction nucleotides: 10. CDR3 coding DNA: TGTGCCTGGAGCCCCCTGGGACTAGCGACGAACGAGCAGTACTTC. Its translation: CAWSPLGLATNEQYF.

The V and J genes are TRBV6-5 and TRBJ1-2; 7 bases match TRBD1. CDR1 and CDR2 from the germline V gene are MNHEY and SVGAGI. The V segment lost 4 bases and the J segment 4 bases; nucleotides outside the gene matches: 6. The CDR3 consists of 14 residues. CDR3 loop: CASSSTGSAYGYTF. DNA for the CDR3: TGTGCCAGCAGTTCGACAGGGTCCGCCTATGGCTACACCTTC.

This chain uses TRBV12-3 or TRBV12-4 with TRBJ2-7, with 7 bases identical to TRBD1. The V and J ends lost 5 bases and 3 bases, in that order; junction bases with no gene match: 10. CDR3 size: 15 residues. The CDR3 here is CASSQSRQGGYEQYF. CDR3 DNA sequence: TGTGCCAGCAGTCAATCGCGACAGGGTGGCTACGAGCAGTACTTC.

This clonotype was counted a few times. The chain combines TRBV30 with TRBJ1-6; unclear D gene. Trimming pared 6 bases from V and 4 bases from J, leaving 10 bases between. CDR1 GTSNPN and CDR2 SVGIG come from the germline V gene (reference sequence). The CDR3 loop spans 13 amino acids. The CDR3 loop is CACPARYNSPLHF. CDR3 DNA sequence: TGTGCCTGCCCAGCTCGTTATAATTCACCCCTCCACTTT.

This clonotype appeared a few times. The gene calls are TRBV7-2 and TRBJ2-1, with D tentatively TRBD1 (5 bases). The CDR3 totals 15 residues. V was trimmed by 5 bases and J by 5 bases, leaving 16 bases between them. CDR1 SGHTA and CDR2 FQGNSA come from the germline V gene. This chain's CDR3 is CASSLLHRLDNEQFF. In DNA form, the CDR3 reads TGTGCCAGCAGCCTCCTGCACAGGCTGGACAATGAGCAGTTCTTC.

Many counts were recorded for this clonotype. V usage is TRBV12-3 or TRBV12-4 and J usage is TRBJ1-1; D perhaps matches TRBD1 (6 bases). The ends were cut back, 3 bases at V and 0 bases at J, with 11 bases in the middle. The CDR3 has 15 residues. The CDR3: CASSFLTGMNTEAFF. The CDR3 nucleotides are TGTGCCAGCAGTTTTCTGACAGGAATGAACACTGAAGCTTTCTTT.

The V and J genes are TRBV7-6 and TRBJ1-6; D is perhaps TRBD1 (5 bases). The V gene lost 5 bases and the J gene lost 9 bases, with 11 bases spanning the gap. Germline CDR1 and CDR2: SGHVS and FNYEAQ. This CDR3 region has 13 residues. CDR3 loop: CASSDSDGSPLHF. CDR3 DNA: TGTGCCAGCAGCGACAGCGATGGTTCACCCCTCCACTTT.

Written as DNA, the CDR3 is TGTGCCAGCAGTCTACAGGGGGGAGGGCAGTACTTC. As protein: CASSLQGGGQYF. V is TRBV27 and J is TRBJ2-7, with TRBD1 matching over 8 bases. This CDR3 has 12 amino acids. J lost 9 bases, V lost 5 bases, and 6 bases had no gene match. Germline loops: CDR1 MNHEY, CDR2 SMNVEV (reference sequence).

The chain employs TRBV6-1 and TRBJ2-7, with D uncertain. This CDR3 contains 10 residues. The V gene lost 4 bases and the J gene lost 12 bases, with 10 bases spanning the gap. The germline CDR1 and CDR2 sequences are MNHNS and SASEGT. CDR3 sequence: CASSARVTYF. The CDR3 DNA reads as TGTGCCAGCAGTGCAAGAGTAACGTACTTC.

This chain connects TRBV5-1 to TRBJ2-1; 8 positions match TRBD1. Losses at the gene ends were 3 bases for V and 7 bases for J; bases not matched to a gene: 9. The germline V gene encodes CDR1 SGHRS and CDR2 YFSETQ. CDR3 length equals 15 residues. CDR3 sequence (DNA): TGCGCCAGCAGCTGGCAGGGGGCCCCCCCGAATGAGCAGTTCTTC. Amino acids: CASSWQGAPPNEQFF.

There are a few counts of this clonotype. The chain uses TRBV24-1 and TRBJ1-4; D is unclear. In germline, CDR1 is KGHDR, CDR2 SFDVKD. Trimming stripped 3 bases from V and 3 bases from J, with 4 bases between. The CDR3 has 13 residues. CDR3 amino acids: CATSDPPNEKLFF. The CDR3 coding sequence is TGTGCCACCAGTGATCCACCTAATGAAAAACTGTTTTTT.